Each of the 19 T cell receptor beta chains below was sequenced from the same sample in a study of blood T cell repertoires in COVID-19. The protocol was immunoSEQ multiplex PCR, while the TCRdb copy is restricted to in-frame clones and leaves out a portion. The sample includes about 250,000 clones, almost 85% seen only once; the top ten take approximately 9.6%. Material for sequencing was PBMCs or T cells enriched from blood (not recorded which). The receptors come from a woman between 50 and 59 years old with acute COVID-19.

The chain employs TRBV5-5 and TRBJ2-2; TRBD2 aligns across 15 bases. Germline V gene lookup returns CDR1 SGHKS and CDR2 YYEKEE (reference sequence). The trim removed 3 bases at V and 3 bases at J, leaving 12 bases unmatched. CDR3 length equals 20 residues. Here the CDR3 reads CASSSFPWTSGGAHTGELFF. The CDR3 DNA reads TGTGCCAGCAGCTCCTTCCCTTGGACTAGCGGGGGGGCGCACACCGGGGAGCTGTTTTTT.

The CDR3 DNA reads TGTGCCAGCAGCTTAGGGACAGGGCGGGGCAATGAGCAGTTCTTC. It yields the protein CASSLGTGRGNEQFF. V and J are TRBV7-9 and TRBJ2-1; TRBD1 agrees at 8 bases. CDR3 length: 15 amino acids. Germline V gene lookup returns CDR1 SEHNR and CDR2 FQNEAQ (reference sequence). The V and J ends lost 1 base and 6 bases, in that order; junction bases with no gene match: 5.

The CDR3 sequence is CASSLGTGSSNYGYTF. The CDR3 region has the DNA TGTGCCAGCAGTCTAGGGACAGGGAGTTCCAACTATGGCTACACCTTC. V and J are TRBV27 and TRBJ1-2; 9 nucleotides match TRBD1. CDR1 and CDR2 (germline): MNHEY, SMNVEV (reference sequence). The CDR3 has 16 residues. The junction had 9 bases not matched to a gene; V was cut back by 5 bases and J by 2 bases.

The chain combines TRBV10-3 with TRBJ1-1, with 8 nucleotides matching TRBD1. CDR3 length equals 14 residues. The J segment lost 1 base and the V segment lost 8 bases, leaving 6 bases of the junction unmatched. In germline, CDR1 is ENHRY, CDR2 SYGVKD. The CDR3 is CAIVDREENTEAFF. Here the CDR3 DNA reads TGTGCCATCGTGGACAGGGAGGAGAACACTGAAGCTTTCTTT.

This chain uses TRBV6-5 with TRBJ2-2; possibly TRBD2 for D (5 bases). CDR3 length: 14 amino acids. CDR1 MNHEY and CDR2 SVGAGI come from the germline V gene. V lost 5 bases and J lost 5, with 12 bases in between. CDR3 sequence (DNA): TGTGCCAGCAGTCGGGCCCCGGGGACCGGGGAGCTGTTTTTT. Its translation is CASSRAPGTGELFF.

This clone has a handful of counts. V usage is TRBV10-1 and J usage is TRBJ2-7, with D possibly being TRBD1 (5 bases). Germline V CDR1 and CDR2: WNHNN, SYGVQD (reference sequence). The V gene lost 2 bases and the J gene lost 0 bases, with 11 bases spanning the gap. This CDR3 has 15 residues. The CDR3 region is CASSEGRGSSYEQYF. Written as DNA, the CDR3 is TGCGCCAGCAGTGAGGGAAGGGGATCCTCCTACGAGCAGTACTTC.

The chain links TRBV7-6 to TRBJ1-2; D perhaps matches TRBD1 (5 bases). V was trimmed by 5 bases and J by 4 bases, leaving 17 bases between them. The CDR3 sequence is 15 residues long. The germline gives CDR1 SGHVS, CDR2 FNYEAQ. This chain's CDR3 is CASSPGATETYGYTF. DNA for the CDR3: TGTGCCAGCAGCCCCGGAGCGACAGAGACCTATGGCTACACCTTC.

In this sample, this clone turned up a few times. V and J are TRBV5-5 and TRBJ1-2; the D is unclear. The CDR3 has 13 amino acids. Trimming took 4 bases from V and 7 from J, leaving 14 bases between them. Germline lookup yields CDR1 SGHKS and CDR2 YYEKEE (reference sequence). The CDR3, as DNA: TGTGCCAGCAGCCCCCCCGGTCAGCGTGGCTACACCTTC. The encoded protein is CASSPPGQRGYTF.

The chain is built from TRBV10-2 and TRBJ2-1; D gene uncertain. CDR3 size: 16 residues. V lost 8 bases and J lost 0, with 17 bases in between. Germline loops: CDR1 WSHSY, CDR2 SAAADI. CDR3 nucleotide sequence: TGCGCCAGCTCACCGGAGTCCGTGAGCTCCTACAATGAGCAGTTCTTC. It is translated as CASSPESVSSYNEQFF.

V usage is TRBV4-3 and J usage is TRBJ2-7; D uncertain. Germline V gives CDR1 LGHNA, CDR2 YSLEER. The germline V and J ends were trimmed by 4 bases and 1 base, with 17 bases remaining between them. This CDR3 spans 16 amino acids. CDR3 DNA sequence: TGCGCCAGCAGCCGATTCTTGCAGGTCACTTCCTACGAGCAGTACTTC. This translates into CASSRFLQVTSYEQYF.

The rearrangement uses TRBV27 and TRBJ2-7; TRBD1 matches 9 bases. The CDR3 extends over 16 amino acids. V was pared by 5 bases and J by 7 bases, with 15 bases of the junction left unmatched. Germline CDR1 and CDR2: MNHEY and SMNVEV (reference sequence). CDR3 sequence (DNA): TGTGCCAGCAGTCACCTCTACCCGGACAGGGGTGGAGAGCAGTACTTC. Translating gives CASSHLYPDRGGEQYF.

V and J are TRBV7-9 and TRBJ1-5, with D hard to call. CDR1 and CDR2 (germline): SEHNR, FQNEAQ (reference sequence). Trimming cost V 4 bases and J 4 bases, with 8 bases left between them. The CDR3 extends over 13 amino acids. The CDR3 region is CASSWTENQPQHF. CDR3 in DNA: TGTGCCAGCAGCTGGACTGAAAATCAGCCCCAGCATTTT.

The chain combines TRBV12-3 or TRBV12-4 with TRBJ1-2; TRBD1 is a possible D gene (5 bases). The CDR3 sequence is 13 residues long. V was cut by 3 bases and J by 4 bases, with 9 bases left in between. The CDR3 sequence is CASSLTARYGYTF. In DNA form, the CDR3 reads TGTGCCAGCAGTTTGACAGCGCGCTATGGCTACACCTTC.

The table lists this clone with a count of one. V is TRBV5-1 and J is TRBJ2-2; 10 bases fit TRBD2. The CDR3 is 17 amino acids. Germline trimming cut 2 bases from V and 12 bases from J; bases unmatched to any gene: 16. Germline V lookup: CDR1 SGHRS, CDR2 YFSETQ. The CDR3 reads CASSLTPSGGAEAKLFF. The CDR3 DNA follows: TGCGCCAGCAGCTTAACCCCCAGCGGGGGGGCCGAGGCGAAGCTGTTTTTT.

The J gene is TRBJ1-1, the V gene TRBV30, with D unresolved. Germline-derived CDR1 and CDR2 are GTSNPN and SVGIG (reference sequence). This CDR3 is built from 12 residues. Trimming left V 4 bases short and J 3 bases short, with 9 bases between. CDR3 residues: CAWKRGYTEAFF. The CDR3, as DNA: TGTGCCTGGAAAAGAGGGTACACTGAAGCTTTCTTT.

In this sample, this clone turned up a few times. V and J are TRBV19 and TRBJ1-4, with 7 bases identical to TRBD1. The J segment lost 3 bases and the V segment lost 4 bases, leaving 11 bases of the junction unmatched. The germline V gene encodes CDR1 LNHDA and CDR2 SQIVND (reference sequence). This CDR3 comprises 17 residues. The CDR3 DNA is TGTGCCAGTAGTACCTACCCCGGACAGGCGGCTAATGAAAAACTGTTTTTT. Translating it yields CASSTYPGQAANEKLFF.

The chain employs TRBV6-2 or TRBV6-3 and TRBJ1-6, with 8 positions matching TRBD1. V was pared by 4 bases and J by 7 bases, with 12 bases of the junction left unmatched. The CDR3 spans 17 residues. The V gene's germline CDR1 is MNHEY and CDR2 SVGEGT. CDR3 in DNA: TGTGCCAGCAGTTTGAGGGGGATCGGGACAGGAAATTCACCCCTCCACTTT. Translation: CASSLRGIGTGNSPLHF.

The sample holds a few counts of this clone. The chain recombines TRBV7-9 with TRBJ1-1, with TRBD1 identical over 9 bases. The ends lost 1 base at V and 5 bases at J; junction bases unmatched: 5. Germline-derived CDR1 and CDR2 are SEHNR and FQNEAQ (reference sequence). CDR3 length equals 15 residues. The chain's CDR3 is CASSLEGGQGTEAFF. CDR3 bases: TGTGCCAGCAGCTTAGAAGGGGGACAGGGTACTGAAGCTTTCTTT. The full variable domain, rest sourced from reference TRBV7-9 and TRBJ1-1, is DTGVSQNPRHKITKRGQNVTFRCDPISEHNRLYWYRQTLGQGPEFLTYFQNEAQLEKSRLLSDRFSAERPKGSFSTLEIQRTEQGDSAMYLCASSLEGGQGTEAFFGQGTRLTVV.

This chain joins TRBV3-1 (or the pseudogene TRBV3-2) and TRBJ2-2; D is possibly TRBD2 (6 bases). This CDR3 comprises 18 residues. V was cut by 0 bases and J by 1 base, with 15 bases left in between. Germline V CDR1 and CDR2: LGHDT, YNNKEL (reference sequence). For the CDR3, the DNA is TGTGCCAGCAGCCAAGATCGATGGGGGGAGCTGAACACCGGGGAGCTGTTTTTT. This translates into CASSQDRWGELNTGELFF.